This T cell receptor beta chain was profiled in a study of regulatory T cells in long-lasting Graves disease. Regarding the study as a whole: Having only a small sample size may have limited accuracy.

Arm-PCR of CDR3 regions and iRepertoire HTBI primers were used to build TCR beta libraries. MiXCR, applied by TCRdb to the multiplex PCR reads, yields one record per CDR3 protein. The table shows 350,000 to 500,000 distinct CDR3 sequences, with roughly 15% occurring only once. The sample's time point: newly diagnosed GD, antithyroid drugs for less than 3 months. The TCR library was made from RNA extracted from PBMCs. With regard to this clonotype: Its antigen is not identified.

The same specimen was also included in a second study, on T cells in Graves' hyperthyroidism and ophthalmopathy.

Sequencing was performed on peripheral blood mononuclear cells (PBMCs), taken at new diagnosis, from a patient treated with antithyroid drugs. The clonotype was recovered from a woman aged 45-65 years with Graves disease.

The CDR3 loop is CAIRVGELGYEQYF. The CDR3 DNA sequence: TGTGCCATCAGGGTGGGGGAGTTAGGCTACGAGCAGTACTTC. The chain links TRBV10-3 to TRBJ2-7; D assignment may be TRBD1 or TRBD2 (5 bases each). This CDR3 region has 14 residues. The germline CDR1 and CDR2 sequences are ENHRY and SYGVKD. V lost 6 bases, J lost 3 bases, and 15 bases lay in between.